This T cell receptor beta chain was recorded in a study of blood T cell repertoires in COVID-19. The method was immunoSEQ multiplex PCR; TCRdb's version includes in-frame clones alone and lacks a portion of them. Of 200,000 to 250,000 clones in the sample, about nine tenths were seen once. V was pared by 4 bases and J by 5 bases, with 23 bases between. The CDR3 sequence is 17 residues long. The germline V gene has CDR1 SEHNR and CDR2 FQNEAQ (reference sequence). Sequencing was done on a sample of PBMCs or T cells enriched from blood (not recorded which). The TCR sequence derives from a woman between 35 and 50 years old with acute COVID-19. The chain has TRBV7-9 and TRBJ1-2; a possible D gene is TRBD1 (6 bases). In DNA, the CDR3 is TGTGCCAGCAGCTCCGAATCTAGAAACAGGGTCCAGTATGGCTACACCTTC. Protein sequence: CASSSESRNRVQYGYTF.